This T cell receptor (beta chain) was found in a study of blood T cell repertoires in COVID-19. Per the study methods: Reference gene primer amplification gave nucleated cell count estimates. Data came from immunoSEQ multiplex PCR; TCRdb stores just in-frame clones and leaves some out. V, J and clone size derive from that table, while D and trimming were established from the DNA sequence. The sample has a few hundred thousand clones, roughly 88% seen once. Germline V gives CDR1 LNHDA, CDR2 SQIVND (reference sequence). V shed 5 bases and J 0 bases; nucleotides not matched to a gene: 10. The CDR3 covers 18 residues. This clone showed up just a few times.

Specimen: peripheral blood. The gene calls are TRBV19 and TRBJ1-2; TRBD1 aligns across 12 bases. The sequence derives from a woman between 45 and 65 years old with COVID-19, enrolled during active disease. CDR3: CASSYLRDRGQPNYGYTF. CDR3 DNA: TGTGCCAGTAGTTACCTCCGGGACAGGGGGCAACCTAACTATGGCTACACCTTC.